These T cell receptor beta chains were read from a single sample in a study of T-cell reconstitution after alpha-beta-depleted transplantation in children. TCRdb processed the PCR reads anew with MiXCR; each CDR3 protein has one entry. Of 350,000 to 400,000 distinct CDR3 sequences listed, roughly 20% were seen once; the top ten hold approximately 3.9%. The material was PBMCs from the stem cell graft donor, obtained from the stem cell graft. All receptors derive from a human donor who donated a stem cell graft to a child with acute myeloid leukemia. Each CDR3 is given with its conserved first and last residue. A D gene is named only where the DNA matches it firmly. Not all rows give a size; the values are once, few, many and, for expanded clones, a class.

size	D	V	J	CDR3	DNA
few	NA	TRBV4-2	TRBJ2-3	CASSDFGLLTDTQYF	TGTGCCAGCAGCGATTTCGGGCTCCTCACAGATACGCAGTATTTT
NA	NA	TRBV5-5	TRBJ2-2	CASRQTGELFF	TGTGCCAGCAGGCAGACTGGGGAGCTGTTTTTT
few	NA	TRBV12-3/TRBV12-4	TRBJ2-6	CASIMGSGSGANVLTF	TGTGCCAGCATCATGGGAAGTGGCTCTGGGGCCAACGTCCTGACTTTC
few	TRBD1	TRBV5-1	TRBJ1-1	CASSFGQGALDTEAFF	TGCGCCAGCAGCTTCGGACAGGGGGCGCTGGACACTGAAGCTTTCTTT
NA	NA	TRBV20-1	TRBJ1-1	CSAGPPGGPNTEAFF	TGCAGTGCTGGACCCCCCGGGGGACCAAACACTGAAGCTTTCTTT
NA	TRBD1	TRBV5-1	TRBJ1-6	CASSSSTGVISPLHF	TGCGCCAGCAGCTCTTCGACAGGGGTTATCTCACCCCTCCACTTT
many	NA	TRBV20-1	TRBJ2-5	CSGNTWGEAQETQYF	TGCAGTGGTAATACGTGGGGCGAGGCCCAGGAGACCCAGTACTTC
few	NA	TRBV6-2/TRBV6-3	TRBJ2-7	CASTLDGRIYEQYF	TGTGCCAGCACCCTAGACGGGAGAATCTACGAGCAGTACTTC
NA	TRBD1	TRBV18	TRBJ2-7	CASSPRTGGYYEQYF	TGTGCCAGCTCACCACGGACAGGGGGTTACTACGAGCAGTACTTC
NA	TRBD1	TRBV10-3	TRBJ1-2	CAIGLTDGTGGGNGYTF	TGTGCCATCGGACTTACAGACGGGACAGGGGGCGGAAATGGCTACACCTTC
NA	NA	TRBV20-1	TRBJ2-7	CSARRSYEQYF	TGCAGTGCTAGAAGGAGCTACGAGCAGTACTTC
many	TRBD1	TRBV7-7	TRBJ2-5	CASSQDRGETQYF	TGTGCCAGCAGCCAGGACAGGGGTGAGACCCAGTACTTC
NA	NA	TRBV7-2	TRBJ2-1	CASSLQGFNEQFF	TGTGCCAGCAGCCTGCAGGGGTTCAATGAGCAGTTCTTC
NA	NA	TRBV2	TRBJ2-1	CASSPGRSDYNEQFF	TGTGCCAGCAGCCCTGGACGGAGTGACTACAATGAGCAGTTCTTC
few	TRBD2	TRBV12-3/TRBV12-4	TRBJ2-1	CASSFLASGRDNEQFF	TGTGCCAGCAGTTTCTTGGCTAGCGGGAGGGACAATGAGCAGTTCTTC
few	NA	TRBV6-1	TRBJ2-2	CASRPTRANTGELFF	TGTGCCAGCAGGCCTACTAGGGCGAACACCGGGGAGCTGTTTTTT
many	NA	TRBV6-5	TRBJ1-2	CASSYAVGAEGYTF	TGTGCCAGCAGTTATGCGGTGGGGGCTGAGGGCTACACCTTC
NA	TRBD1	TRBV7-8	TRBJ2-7	CASSLALDRAYEQYF	TGTGCCAGCAGCTTAGCGCTGGACAGGGCCTACGAGCAGTACTTC
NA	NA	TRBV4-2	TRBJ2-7	CASSQETGTSSYEQYF	TGTGCCAGCAGCCAAGAAACCGGGACATCCTCCTACGAGCAGTACTTC
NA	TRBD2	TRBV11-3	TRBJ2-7	CASSLDKLAGVTEQYF	TGTGCCAGCAGCTTAGATAAACTAGCGGGAGTTACCGAGCAGTACTTC
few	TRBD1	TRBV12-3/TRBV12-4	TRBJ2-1	CASSGQGAVYNEQFF	TGTGCCAGCAGTGGACAGGGGGCAGTCTACAATGAGCAGTTCTTC
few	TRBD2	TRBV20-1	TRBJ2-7	CSATPSGGFRGSYEQYF	TGCAGTGCAACTCCTAGCGGGGGGTTTCGGGGCTCCTACGAGCAGTACTTC
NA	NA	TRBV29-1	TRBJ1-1	CSVDSPNTEAFF	TGCAGCGTTGACAGTCCGAACACTGAAGCTTTCTTT
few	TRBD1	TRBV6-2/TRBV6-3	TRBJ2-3	CASSPYDRVGTDTQYF	TGTGCCAGCAGTCCCTACGACAGGGTAGGCACAGATACGCAGTATTTT
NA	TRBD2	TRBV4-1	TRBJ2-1	CASRGTSGANEQFF	TGCGCCAGCCGAGGGACTAGCGGAGCCAATGAGCAGTTCTTC
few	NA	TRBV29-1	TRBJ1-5	CSVVVSADSNQPQHF	TGCAGCGTTGTAGTCTCGGCAGATAGCAATCAGCCCCAGCATTTT
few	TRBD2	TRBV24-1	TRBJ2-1	CATSGFSGSVDNEQFF	TGTGCCACCAGTGGTTTTAGCGGGAGTGTGGACAATGAGCAGTTCTTC
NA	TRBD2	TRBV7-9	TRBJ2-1	CASSSTYLAGNYNEQFF	TGTGCCAGCAGCTCAACTTATTTAGCGGGAAATTACAATGAGCAGTTCTTC
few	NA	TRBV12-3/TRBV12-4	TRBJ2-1	CASSLSRSGEQFF	TGTGCCAGCAGTTTATCTCGCAGTGGTGAGCAGTTCTTC
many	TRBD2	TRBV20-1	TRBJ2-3	CSAAIKVLAVPLYTDTQYF	TGCAGTGCTGCAATTAAGGTGCTAGCGGTTCCTTTATACACAGATACGCAGTATTTT
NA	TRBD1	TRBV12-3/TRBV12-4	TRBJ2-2	CASTRDSANTGELFF	TGTGCCAGCACAAGGGACAGCGCGAACACCGGGGAGCTGTTTTTT
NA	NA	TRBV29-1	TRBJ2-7	CGVETGAFSYEQYF	TGCGGCGTTGAAACGGGAGCTTTCTCCTACGAGCAGTACTTC
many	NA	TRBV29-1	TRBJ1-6	CSVAPEGNSPLHF	TGCAGCGTTGCCCCAGAGGGTAATTCACCCCTCCACTTT
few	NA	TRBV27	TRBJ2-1	CASSFGGGGMYNEQFF	TGTGCCAGCAGTTTTGGCGGCGGGGGCATGTACAATGAGCAGTTCTTC
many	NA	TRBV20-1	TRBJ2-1	CSASPTGFGEFF	TGCAGTGCTAGTCCCACAGGGTTTGGGGAGTTCTTC
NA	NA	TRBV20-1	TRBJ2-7	CSARGTIVLSSYEQYF	TGCAGTGCTAGAGGTACAATAGTCCTGAGCTCCTACGAGCAGTACTTC
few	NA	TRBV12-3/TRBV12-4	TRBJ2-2	CASSFITGPGELFF	TGTGCCAGCAGTTTTATCACTGGACCCGGGGAGCTGTTTTTT
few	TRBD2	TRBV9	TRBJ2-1	CASTLAGGTYNEQFF	TGTGCCAGCACCCTAGCGGGAGGCACCTACAATGAGCAGTTCTTC
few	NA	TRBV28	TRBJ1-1	CASSPVIMNTEAFF	TGTGCCAGCAGTCCAGTTATCATGAACACTGAAGCTTTCTTT
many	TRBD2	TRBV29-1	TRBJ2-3	CSAGLAGGRGDTQYF	TGCAGCGCGGGCTTAGCGGGAGGGAGGGGAGATACGCAGTATTTT